A few counts support the clone carrying this TCR beta chain. Its antigen is unknown. The data were taken from a study of cytomegalovirus exposure and HLA in healthy donors. The PCR was carried out with 60 Vbeta primers and 13 Jbeta primers. Generated by immunoSEQ multiplex PCR, the TCRdb table keeps only in-frame clones and is missing some. The sample lists 35,000 to 45,000 clones, over 60% occurring once. CDR3 length equals 15 residues. After removal of 3 bases from V and 4 bases from J, the junction contained 6 bases not matched to a gene. Germline CDR1 is SGDLS and CDR2 is YYNGEE. The study's findings and limits: Data from an earlier analysis indicated that most TCR beta V segments were productive either about 87% or about 30% of the time.

V usage is TRBV9 and J usage is TRBJ2-1, with 8 bases matching TRBD1. The sequenced sample was PBMCs. This receptor was identified in a young man in good health and CMV-seronegative. CDR3 residues: CASSADRAGYNEQFF. CDR3 coding DNA: TGTGCCAGCAGCGCGGACAGGGCGGGTTACAATGAGCAGTTCTTC.